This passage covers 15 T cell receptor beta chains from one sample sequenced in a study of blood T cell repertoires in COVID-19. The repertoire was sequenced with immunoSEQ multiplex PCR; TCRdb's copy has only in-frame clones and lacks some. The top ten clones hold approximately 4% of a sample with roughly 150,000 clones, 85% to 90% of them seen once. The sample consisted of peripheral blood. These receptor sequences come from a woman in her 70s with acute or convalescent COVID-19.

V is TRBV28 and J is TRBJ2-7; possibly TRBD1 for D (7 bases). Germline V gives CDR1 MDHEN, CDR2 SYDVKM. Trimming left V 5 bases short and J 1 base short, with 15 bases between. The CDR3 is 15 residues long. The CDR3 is CASSRLGGGSYEQYF. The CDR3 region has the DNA TGTGCCAGCAGTCGACTAGGGGGCGGGTCCTACGAGCAGTACTTC.

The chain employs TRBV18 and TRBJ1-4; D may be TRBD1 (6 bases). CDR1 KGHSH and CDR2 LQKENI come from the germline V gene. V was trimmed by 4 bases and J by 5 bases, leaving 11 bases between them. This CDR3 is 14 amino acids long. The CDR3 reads CASSQGQQNEKLFF. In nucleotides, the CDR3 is TGTGCCAGCTCACAAGGACAGCAGAATGAAAAACTGTTTTTT.

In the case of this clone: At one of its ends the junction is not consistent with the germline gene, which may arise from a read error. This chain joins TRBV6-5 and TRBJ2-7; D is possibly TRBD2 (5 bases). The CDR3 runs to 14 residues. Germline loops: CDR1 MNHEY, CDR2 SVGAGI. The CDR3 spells CASSRLSGRNEQGF. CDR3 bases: TGTGCCAGCAGTAGACTATCTGGGCGCAACGAGCAAGGGTTC.

The CDR3 is CASSQGGGVPEQYF. The DNA for the CDR3 is TGTGCCAGCAGCCAAGGAGGAGGGGTACCCGAGCAGTACTTC. The V call is TRBV14, the J call TRBJ2-7; possibly TRBD2 for D (6 bases). V was pared by 1 base and J by 6 bases, with 13 bases between. Germline assignment: CDR1 SGHDN and CDR2 FVKESK. CDR3 length: 14 residues.

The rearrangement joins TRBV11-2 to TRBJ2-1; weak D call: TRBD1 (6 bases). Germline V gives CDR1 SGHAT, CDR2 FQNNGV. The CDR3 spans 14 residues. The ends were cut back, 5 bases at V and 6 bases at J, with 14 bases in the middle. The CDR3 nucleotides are TGTGCCAGCAGCCCTTCACAGGGATCCAATGAGCAGTTCTTC. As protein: CASSPSQGSNEQFF.

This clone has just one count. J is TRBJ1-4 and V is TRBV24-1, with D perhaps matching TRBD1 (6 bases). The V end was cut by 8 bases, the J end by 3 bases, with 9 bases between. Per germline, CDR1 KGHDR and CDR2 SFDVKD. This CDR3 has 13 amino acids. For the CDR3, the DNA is TGTGCCACCAATGCAGGGGCTAATGAAAAACTGTTTTTT. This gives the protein CATNAGANEKLFF.

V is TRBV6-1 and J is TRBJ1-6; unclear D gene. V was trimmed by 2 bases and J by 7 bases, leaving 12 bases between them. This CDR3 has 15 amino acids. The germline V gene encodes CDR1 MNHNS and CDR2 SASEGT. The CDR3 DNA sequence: TGTGCCAGCAGTGAAACTTTGCTAAGAAATTCACCCCTCCACTTT. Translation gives CASSETLLRNSPLHF.

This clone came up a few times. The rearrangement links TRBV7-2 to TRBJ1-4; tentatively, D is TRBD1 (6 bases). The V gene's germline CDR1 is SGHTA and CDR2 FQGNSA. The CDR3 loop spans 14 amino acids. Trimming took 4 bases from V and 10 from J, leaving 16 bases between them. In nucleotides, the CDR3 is TGTGCCAGCAGCTCACCGGCTTTAGGGGGAAAACTGTTTTTT. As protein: CASSSPALGGKLFF.

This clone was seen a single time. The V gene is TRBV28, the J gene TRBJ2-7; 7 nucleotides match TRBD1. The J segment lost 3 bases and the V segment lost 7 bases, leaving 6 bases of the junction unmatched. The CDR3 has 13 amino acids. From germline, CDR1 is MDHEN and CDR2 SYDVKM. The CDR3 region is CASTSGQLYEQYF. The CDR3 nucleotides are TGTGCCAGCACATCGGGACAGCTCTACGAGCAGTACTTC.

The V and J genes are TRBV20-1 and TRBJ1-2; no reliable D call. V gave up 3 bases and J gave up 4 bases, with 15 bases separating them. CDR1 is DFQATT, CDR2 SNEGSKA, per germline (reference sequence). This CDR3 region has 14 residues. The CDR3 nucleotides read TGCAGTGCTAGTGAGAGGAGGGAGATCTATGGCTACACCTTC. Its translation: CSASERREIYGYTF.

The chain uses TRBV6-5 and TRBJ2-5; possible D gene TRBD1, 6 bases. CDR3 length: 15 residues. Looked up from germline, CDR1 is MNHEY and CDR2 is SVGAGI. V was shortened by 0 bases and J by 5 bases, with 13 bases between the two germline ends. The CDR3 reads CASSYSSGEGETQYF. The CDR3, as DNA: TGTGCCAGCAGTTACTCGTCAGGGGAAGGGGAGACCCAGTACTTC.

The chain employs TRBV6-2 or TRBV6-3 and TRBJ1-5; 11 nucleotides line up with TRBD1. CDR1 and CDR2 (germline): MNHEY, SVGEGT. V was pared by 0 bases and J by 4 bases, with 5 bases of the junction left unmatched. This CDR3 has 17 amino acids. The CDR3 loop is CASSYSGQGVRNQPQHF. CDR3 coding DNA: TGTGCCAGCAGTTACTCGGGACAGGGGGTACGGAATCAGCCCCAGCATTTT.

The CDR3 DNA reads TGTGCCAGCAGCTTACAGCCGACAGTCATGAACACTGAAGCTTTCTTT. Encoded protein: CASSLQPTVMNTEAFF. The chain joins TRBV11-2 to TRBJ1-1; D possibly corresponds to TRBD1 (5 bases). The CDR3 length is 16 residues. Germline loops: CDR1 SGHAT, CDR2 FQNNGV. The V end was cut by 2 bases, the J end by 0 bases, with 13 bases between.

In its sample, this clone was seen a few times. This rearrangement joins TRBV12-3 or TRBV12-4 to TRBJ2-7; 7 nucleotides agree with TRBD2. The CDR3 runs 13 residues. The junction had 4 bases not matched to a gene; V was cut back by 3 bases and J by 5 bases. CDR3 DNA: TGTGCCAGCAGTTTGGGACTAAACGACGAGCAGTACTTC. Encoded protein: CASSLGLNDEQYF.

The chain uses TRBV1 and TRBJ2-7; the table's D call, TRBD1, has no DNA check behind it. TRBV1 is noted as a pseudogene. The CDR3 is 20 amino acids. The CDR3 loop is CTSSQGRGTGGPPSHYEQYF. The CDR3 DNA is TGCACCAGCAGCCAAGGGCGCGGGACAGGGGGCCCTCCGAGTCACTACGAGCAGTACTTC.